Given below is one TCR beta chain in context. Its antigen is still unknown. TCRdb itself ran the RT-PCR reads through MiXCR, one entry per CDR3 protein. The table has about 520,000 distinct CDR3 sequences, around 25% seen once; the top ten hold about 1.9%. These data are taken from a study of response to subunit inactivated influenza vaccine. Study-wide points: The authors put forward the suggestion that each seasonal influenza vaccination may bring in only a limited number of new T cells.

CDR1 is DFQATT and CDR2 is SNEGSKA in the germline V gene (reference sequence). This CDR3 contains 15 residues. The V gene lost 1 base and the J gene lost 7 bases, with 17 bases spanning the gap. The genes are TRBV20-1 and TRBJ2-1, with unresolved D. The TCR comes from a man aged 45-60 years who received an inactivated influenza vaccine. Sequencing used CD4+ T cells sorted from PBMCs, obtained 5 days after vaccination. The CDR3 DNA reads TGCAGTGCTAGAGTGGCGGCAACTCTCGCGAATGAGCAGTTCTTC. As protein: CSARVAATLANEQFF.